Listed here are 18 T cell receptor beta chains from one sample, sequenced in a study of cytomegalovirus exposure and HLA in healthy donors. The PCR contained 60 Vbeta and 13 Jbeta primers. Only in-frame clones appear in the TCRdb table, and some are missing; sequencing was by immunoSEQ multiplex PCR. The table lists fewer than 150,000 clones, around 74% of them singletons, with under 3.5% in the top ten. The sample taken for sequencing was PBMCs. These TCRs come from a man aged 30-40 years in good health and CMV-seronegative.

The rearrangement links TRBV27 to TRBJ2-5; D is possibly TRBD2 (6 bases). This CDR3 has 13 amino acids. Per germline, CDR1 MNHEY and CDR2 SMNVEV (reference sequence). Trimming cost V 2 bases and J 7 bases, with 11 bases left between them. The CDR3 protein is CASSLAGRGTQYF. The CDR3 DNA reads TGTGCCAGCAGTTTAGCGGGGCGGGGGACCCAGTACTTC.

CDR3 sequence: CASSLPGQGVNGYTF. The CDR3 nucleotides read TGTGCCAGCAGCTTGCCGGGACAGGGGGTTAATGGCTACACCTTC. The chain is built from TRBV5-6 and TRBJ1-2; TRBD1 aligns across 11 bases. The CDR3 is 15 amino acids. Trimming cost V 1 base and J 6 bases; bases outside gene matches: 5. CDR1 and CDR2 from the germline V gene are SGHDT and YYEEEE.

The gene calls are TRBV11-2 and TRBJ2-7; D gene unclear. The V gene's germline CDR1 is SGHAT and CDR2 FQNNGV. The CDR3 runs to 12 residues. The V end was cut by 1 base, the J end by 6 bases, with 7 bases between. The CDR3 spells CASSLGRFEQYF. The CDR3 DNA sequence: TGTGCCAGCAGCTTAGGGCGGTTCGAGCAGTACTTC.

The chain links TRBV6-6 to TRBJ1-5; D possibly corresponds to TRBD1 (6 bases). The V gene lost 7 bases and the J gene lost 2 bases, with 15 bases spanning the gap. Germline CDR1 is MNHNY and CDR2 is SVGAGI (reference sequence). The CDR3 spans 15 residues. The CDR3 spells CASTRGRFGNQPQHF. Written as DNA, the CDR3 is TGTGCCAGCACCAGGGGACGGTTCGGCAATCAGCCCCAGCATTTT.

The J gene is TRBJ2-1, the V gene TRBV19; D possibly corresponds to TRBD2 (5 bases). This CDR3 spans 15 amino acids. Trimming removed 3 bases at V and 5 bases at J, with 14 bases between. CDR1 and CDR2 from the germline V gene are LNHDA and SQIVND (reference sequence). The CDR3 nucleotides are TGTGCCAGTAGTATCGTAGCGATGGGGAACAATGAGCAGTTCTTC. It is translated as CASSIVAMGNNEQFF.

The chain combines TRBV6-6 with TRBJ2-5; weak D call: TRBD1 (6 bases). The ends were cut back, 6 bases at V and 5 bases at J, with 13 bases in the middle. The germline V gene has CDR1 MNHNY and CDR2 SVGAGI (reference sequence). The CDR3 extends over 13 amino acids. CDR3 region: CASRNRDWETQYF. The CDR3 region has the DNA TGTGCCAGCAGAAACAGGGATTGGGAGACCCAGTACTTC.

This chain links TRBV7-6 with TRBJ1-4, with D maybe TRBD1 (5 bases). Germline V gene data show CDR1 as SGHVS and CDR2 as FNYEAQ. V was pared by 3 bases and J by 3 bases, with 8 bases between. The length of the CDR3 is 14 residues. The CDR3 sequence is CASSLGLSNEKLFF. CDR3 nucleotide sequence: TGTGCCAGCAGCTTGGGACTGTCTAATGAAAAACTGTTTTTT. Using reference TRBV7-6 and TRBJ1-4 for the parts outside the CDR3, the full variable domain is GAGVSQSPRYKVTKRGQDVALRCDPISGHVSLYWYRQALGQGPEFLTYFNYEAQQDKSGLPNDRFSAERPEGSISTLTIQRTEQRDSAMYRCASSLGLSNEKLFFGSGTQLSVL.

This chain links TRBV7-2 with TRBJ1-2; D gene unclear. Germline V gives CDR1 SGHTA, CDR2 FQGNSA. The CDR3 is 13 residues long. Trimming took off 3 bases at V and 6 bases at J, with 11 bases between the two ends. The CDR3 reads CASSFGEENGYTF. DNA of the CDR3: TGTGCCAGCAGCTTCGGGGAGGAGAATGGCTACACCTTC.

The chain has TRBV30 and TRBJ1-2; 7 positions agree with TRBD1. Germline CDR1 and CDR2: GTSNPN and SVGIG (reference sequence). CDR3 size: 15 residues. V was clipped by 0 bases and J by 4 bases; unmatched bases: 8. The CDR3: CAWSVQGSISYGYTF. The CDR3 DNA follows: TGTGCCTGGAGTGTACAGGGGTCAATATCCTATGGCTACACCTTC. The full variable domain, completed using reference TRBV30 and TRBJ1-2, is SQTIHQWPATLVQPVGSPLSLECTVEGTSNPNLYWYRQAAGRGLQLLFYSVGIGQISSEVPQNLSASRPQDRQFILSSKKLLLSDSGFYLCAWSVQGSISYGYTFGSGTRLTVV.

This clone was seen once. The chain carries TRBV4-2 and TRBJ2-3; 10 bases fit TRBD2. The CDR3 runs 17 residues. V lost 0 bases and J lost 3; bases outside the gene matches: 6. The germline CDR1 and CDR2 sequences are LGHNA and YNFKEQ. CDR3 sequence (DNA): TGTGCCAGCAGCCAAGATAATCTAGCGGGAGTAACAGATACGCAGTATTTT. Translated: CASSQDNLAGVTDTQYF.

The CDR3 protein is CASRLSSYEQYF. CDR3 nucleotides: TGTGCCAGCAGACTGAGCTCCTACGAGCAGTACTTC. The genes are TRBV27 and TRBJ2-7; D is ambiguous. The CDR3 contains 12 residues. Germline values: CDR1 MNHEY, CDR2 SMNVEV (reference sequence). V was trimmed by 6 bases and J by 0 bases, leaving 6 bases between them.

The CDR3 DNA is TGTGCCAGCAGTTTCATCTTAGCGGGGGCCAATGAGCAGTTCTTC. Protein product: CASSFILAGANEQFF. The rearrangement uses TRBV28 and TRBJ2-1; TRBD2 matches at 9 bases. Germline V gives CDR1 MDHEN, CDR2 SYDVKM. The CDR3 is 15 amino acids. Losses at the gene ends were 3 bases for V and 6 bases for J; bases not matched to a gene: 6.

This clone has only one observation. The chain links TRBV7-2 to TRBJ2-2; 7 bases fit TRBD1. The CDR3 consists of 15 residues. J gave up 2 bases and V 4 bases, and 4 bases lay outside the gene matches. CDR1 SGHTA and CDR2 FQGNSA come from the germline V gene. The CDR3 DNA is TGTGCCAGCAGCTCCCGACAGGGAAACACCGGGGAGCTGTTTTTT. The encoded protein is CASSSRQGNTGELFF.

The chain uses TRBV6-6 and TRBJ2-7; possibly TRBD2 for D (6 bases). The length of the CDR3 is 14 residues. Germline CDR1 reads MNHNY; CDR2 reads SVGAGI (reference sequence). V gave up 6 bases and J gave up 3 bases, with 15 bases separating them. The CDR3 protein is CASRAGTSFYEQYF. CDR3 DNA: TGTGCCAGCAGAGCGGGTACCTCCTTCTACGAGCAGTACTTC.

This rearrangement joins TRBV7-3 to TRBJ2-3, with TRBD2 matching 7 bases. The CDR3 covers 16 residues. The germline gives CDR1 SGHTA, CDR2 FQGTGA. V lost 1 base and J lost 5; bases outside the gene matches: 9. CDR3 region: CASSLIGSSGLDTQYF. CDR3 nucleotides: TGTGCCAGCAGCTTAATAGGGTCTAGCGGATTAGATACGCAGTATTTT.

V gene TRBV5-1 combines with J gene TRBJ2-7, with a tentative D call TRBD1 (5 bases). This CDR3 comprises 14 residues. V lost 2 bases to trimming and J lost 1 base, with 10 bases between them. The germline V gene has CDR1 SGHRS and CDR2 YFSETQ. This CDR3 is CASSLSGFSYEQYF. Written as DNA, the CDR3 is TGCGCCAGCAGCTTATCAGGGTTTTCCTACGAGCAGTACTTC. Together with reference TRBV5-1 and TRBJ2-7, the CDR3 gives the full variable domain: KAGVTQTPRYLIKTRGQQVTLSCSPISGHRSVSWYQQTPGQGLQFLFEYFSETQRNKGNFPGRFSGRQFSNSRSEMNVSTLELGDSALYLCASSLSGFSYEQYFGPGTRLTVT.

This sequence joins TRBV5-1 and TRBJ2-5; TRBD2 aligns across 10 bases. Trimming at V came to 0 bases and at J to 5 bases, leaving 7 bases not matched to a gene. In germline, CDR1 is SGHRS, CDR2 YFSETQ. The CDR3 extends over 16 amino acids. In DNA form, the CDR3 reads TGCGCCAGCAGCTTGGGGAGCGGGGGGGCCTGGGAGACCCAGTACTTC. Protein sequence: CASSLGSGGAWETQYF.

The V gene is TRBV25-1, the J gene TRBJ1-4, with D perhaps matching TRBD1 (5 bases). The CDR3 consists of 15 residues. The germline V and J ends were trimmed by 5 bases and 1 base, with 11 bases remaining between them. Germline V gene data show CDR1 as MGHDK and CDR2 as SYGVNS. The CDR3 coding sequence is TGTGCCAGCAGTCCCATAGGGGTAACTAATGAAAAACTGTTTTTT. Translating gives CASSPIGVTNEKLFF.